Listed here are 26 T cell receptor beta chains from one sample, sequenced in a study of cytomegalovirus exposure and HLA in healthy donors. The PCR used 60 Vbeta and 13 Jbeta primers. This table comes from immunoSEQ multiplex PCR, and its TCRdb copy is limited to in-frame clones, with some not included. The profile shows about 190,000 clones, roughly four fifths of them singletons. Sample: PBMCs. These receptors were obtained from a woman aged 50 to 60 in good health and CMV-seropositive.

The chain combines TRBV5-1 with TRBJ2-3, with a tentative D call TRBD1 (6 bases). Between the trimmed V and J ends, which lost 2 bases and 4 bases, there was a span of 17 bases. The CDR3 runs to 16 residues. Germline CDR1 is SGHRS and CDR2 is YFSETQ. The CDR3 loop reads CASSFRLGAEADTQYF. The CDR3 DNA sequence: TGCGCCAGCAGCTTTAGACTGGGGGCAGAGGCAGATACGCAGTATTTT.

The V call is TRBV18, the J call TRBJ2-7, with TRBD1 identical over 8 bases. The J segment lost 5 bases and the V segment lost 2 bases, leaving 8 bases of the junction unmatched. The CDR3 length is 15 residues. The germline gives CDR1 KGHSH, CDR2 LQKENI. DNA for the CDR3: TGTGCCAGCTCACCATATGCGACAGGGGCGAACGAGCAGTACTTC. Translation: CASSPYATGANEQYF.

This chain links TRBV11-2 with TRBJ2-5; possibly TRBD2 for D (5 bases). TRBJ2-7 matches the DNA end more closely, so the J call is doubtful. The V gene's germline CDR1 is SGHAT and CDR2 FQNNGV. This CDR3 contains 16 residues. This CDR3 is CASSPLSGGRPYEQYF. The CDR3 DNA reads as TGTGCCAGCAGCCCCCTTTCCGGAGGTAGGCCGTACGAGCAGTACTTC.

The CDR3, as DNA: TGTGCCAGCAGCCAAGGCTCACAGGGTAGGATCACAGATACGCAGTATTTT. This gives the protein CASSQGSQGRITDTQYF. The chain links TRBV4-2 to TRBJ2-3; TRBD1 is a possible D gene (6 bases). This CDR3 is built from 17 residues. Germline CDR1 reads LGHNA; CDR2 reads YNFKEQ. The V and J ends lost 1 base and 2 bases respectively, with 16 bases between them.

The chain employs TRBV4-3 and TRBJ2-1; no clear D gene. Trimming stripped 1 base from V and 4 bases from J, with 5 bases between. This CDR3 contains 13 residues. The V gene's germline CDR1 is LGHNA and CDR2 YSLEER. The CDR3 loop is CASSQVPYNEQFF. As DNA, the CDR3 is TGCGCCAGCAGCCAAGTCCCGTACAATGAGCAGTTCTTC.

The V gene is TRBV5-4, the J gene TRBJ2-2, with no clear D. The CDR3 extends over 15 amino acids. CDR1 is SGHNT and CDR2 is YYREEE in the germline V gene (reference sequence). V was cut by 0 bases and J by 1 base, with 7 bases left in between. CDR3 coding DNA: TGTGCCAGCAGCTTGGACCCAGAGAACACCGGGGAGCTGTTTTTT. This codes for CASSLDPENTGELFF.

J is TRBJ2-5 and V is TRBV5-1; 7 nucleotides agree with TRBD1. V lost 0 bases, J lost 5 bases, and 4 bases stayed unmatched. The CDR3 covers 14 residues. From germline, CDR1 is SGHRS and CDR2 YFSETQ. The CDR3 DNA follows: TGCGCCAGCAGCTTGGAGAGGGGGCCGGAGACCCAGTACTTC. Amino acids: CASSLERGPETQYF.

This clone has more than one count but fewer than ten. The chain combines TRBV5-1 with TRBJ1-6; 7 nucleotides align to TRBD1. Trimming removed 1 base from V and 8 bases from J; junction bases left unmatched: 12. The CDR3 sequence is 17 residues long. Per the germline V gene, CDR1 is SGHRS and CDR2 is YFSETQ. CDR3 bases: TGCGCCAGCAGCTTGTCCTTACGGGGCACAGGGGATTCACCCCTCCACTTT. Translating gives CASSLSLRGTGDSPLHF.

The chain employs TRBV5-1 and TRBJ2-1; TRBD1 matches at 7 bases. The germline V gene has CDR1 SGHRS and CDR2 YFSETQ. This CDR3 comprises 14 residues. Unmatched junction bases numbered 2, after V lost 0 bases and J lost 5 bases. The CDR3 DNA follows: TGCGCCAGCAGCTTGGCGGGACAGAACAATGAGCAGTTCTTC. This encodes CASSLAGQNNEQFF. The full variable domain, with the rest looked up from reference TRBV5-1 and TRBJ2-1, is KAGVTQTPRYLIKTRGQQVTLSCSPISGHRSVSWYQQTPGQGLQFLFEYFSETQRNKGNFPGRFSGRQFSNSRSEMNVSTLELGDSALYLCASSLAGQNNEQFFGPGTRLTVL.

This chain links TRBV7-3 with TRBJ2-1, with 11 positions matching TRBD1. Germline V gene sequence: CDR1 SGHTA, CDR2 FQGTGA. With 5 bases clipped from V and 9 bases from J, the junction kept 12 bases outside the gene matches. There are 16 residues in the CDR3. Written as DNA, the CDR3 is TGTGCCAGCAGCCCAAGGGACAGGGGGTATCAAACTGAGCAGTTCTTC. Protein sequence: CASSPRDRGYQTEQFF.

The chain combines TRBV4-1 with TRBJ2-3; D unresolved. Deletions cut 1 base from V and 3 bases from J, with 8 bases between. This CDR3 region has 14 residues. Germline CDR1 is MGHRA and CDR2 is YSYEKL. CDR3 sequence: CASSQGQITDTQYF. The CDR3 coding sequence is TGCGCCAGCAGCCAAGGCCAGATTACAGATACGCAGTATTTT.

This chain links TRBV18 with TRBJ2-5; 7 nucleotides match TRBD1. The junction had 9 bases not matched to a gene; V was cut back by 3 bases and J by 5 bases. The CDR3 totals 15 residues. Per the germline V gene, CDR1 is KGHSH and CDR2 is LQKENI. The CDR3: CASSPKRTGHETQYF. The CDR3 DNA is TGTGCCAGCTCACCGAAAAGGACAGGCCACGAGACCCAGTACTTC.

V and J are TRBV14 and TRBJ2-4, with D tentatively TRBD1 (6 bases). Trimming removed 0 bases from V and 2 bases from J, with 14 bases in between. CDR3 size: 17 residues. The V gene's germline CDR1 is SGHDN and CDR2 FVKESK. The DNA of the CDR3 is TGTGCCAGCAGCCAAGAAAGGGGGATCTCGTCCAAAAACATTCAGTACTTC. It translates to CASSQERGISSKNIQYF.

This chain joins TRBV19 and TRBJ2-5; 12 nucleotides align to TRBD1. Germline trimming cut 2 bases from V and 3 bases from J; bases unmatched to any gene: 10. Germline-derived CDR1 and CDR2 are LNHDA and SQIVND (reference sequence). The CDR3 runs 18 residues. The CDR3, as DNA: TGTGCCAGTAGTATATGGCCGGGACAGGGGGCTGAGAAAGAGACCCAGTACTTC. It encodes CASSIWPGQGAEKETQYF. Variable domain in full (rest from reference TRBV19 and TRBJ2-5): DGGITQSPKYLFRKEGQNVTLSCEQNLNHDAMYWYRQDPGQGLRLIYYSQIVNDFQKGDIAEGYSVSREKKESFPLTVTSAQKNPTAFYLCASSIWPGQGAEKETQYFGPGTRLLVL.

The chain joins TRBV29-1 to TRBJ1-2; D is ambiguous. V lost 6 bases, J lost 3 bases, and 23 bases lay in between. The germline gives CDR1 SQVTM, CDR2 ANQGSEA. The CDR3 is made up of 16 amino acids. Written as DNA, the CDR3 is TGCAGCGTCGGGCAGGCCTTTTCGGGGAACGACTATGGCTACACCTTC. Translated: CSVGQAFSGNDYGYTF.

This chain joins TRBV10-1 and TRBJ2-7, with 7 bases fitting TRBD1. The CDR3 loop spans 16 amino acids. Germline V lookup: CDR1 WNHNN, CDR2 SYGVQD (reference sequence). The ends lost 3 bases at V and 0 bases at J; junction bases unmatched: 8. This CDR3 reads CASSDMMDRSSYEQYF. As DNA, the CDR3 is TGCGCCAGCAGTGATATGATGGACAGGAGCTCCTACGAGCAGTACTTC.

The chain joins TRBV6-6 to TRBJ1-1, with D uncertain. In germline, CDR1 is MNHNY, CDR2 SVGAGI (reference sequence). The CDR3 extends over 15 amino acids. Trimming removed 9 bases at V and 1 base at J, with 18 bases between. CDR3: CASSYYNNGNTEAFF. The CDR3 DNA reads TGTGCCAGTTCCTACTACAACAACGGGAACACTGAAGCTTTCTTT.

The rearrangement uses TRBV5-1 and TRBJ2-1; no definite D call. CDR3 length equals 15 residues. Between the trimmed V and J ends, which lost 0 bases and 1 base, there was a span of 8 bases. Germline CDR1 and CDR2: SGHRS and YFSETQ. The CDR3 sequence is CASSLDVQSYNEQFF. In DNA form, the CDR3 reads TGCGCCAGCAGCTTGGACGTACAATCCTACAATGAGCAGTTCTTC.

CDR3 DNA sequence: TGTGCCAGCAGGAAGTCCGGGACTAAGACCCAGGTTACGCAGTATTTT. Its translation: CASRKSGTKTQVTQYF. V gene TRBV2 combines with J gene TRBJ2-3, with 7 bases fitting TRBD2. The length of the CDR3 is 16 residues. J was trimmed by 8 bases and V by 6 bases; bases with no gene match: 17. Per the germline V gene, CDR1 is SNHLY and CDR2 is FYNNEI.

This clone has more than one count but fewer than ten. The J gene is TRBJ1-1, the V gene TRBV5-4; 7 nucleotides agree with TRBD1. Trimming took 4 bases from V and 3 from J; bases not matched to a gene: 6. Per the germline V gene, CDR1 is SGHNT and CDR2 is YYREEE (reference sequence). The length of the CDR3 is 14 residues. This chain's CDR3 is CASSLDREDTEAFF. CDR3 bases: TGTGCCAGCAGCCTCGACAGGGAGGACACTGAAGCTTTCTTT. Full variable domain (outside the CDR3, taken from reference TRBV5-4 and TRBJ1-1): ETGVTQSPTHLIKTRGQQVTLRCSSQSGHNTVSWYQQALGQGPQFIFQYYREEENGRGNFPPRFSGLQFPNYSSELNVNALELDDSALYLCASSLDREDTEAFFGQGTRLTVV.

The rearrangement links TRBV7-9 to TRBJ1-2; D perhaps matches TRBD1 (5 bases). The V and J ends lost 7 bases and 4 bases respectively, with 19 bases between them. The CDR3 covers 15 residues. Germline V gene lookup returns CDR1 SEHNR and CDR2 FQNEAQ (reference sequence). The CDR3 nucleotides are TGTGCCAGCACCCCCGGGGGGTTAAGTCCCTATGGCTACACCTTC. Its translation: CASTPGGLSPYGYTF.

This rearrangement joins TRBV18 to TRBJ1-1, with no clear D. Germline V lookup: CDR1 KGHSH, CDR2 LQKENI. Trimming cost V 5 bases and J 3 bases, with 13 bases left between them. The CDR3 contains 14 residues. The CDR3 region has the DNA TGTGCCAGCTCAGTCGGCCGCGGGGACACTGAAGCTTTCTTT. It specifies CASSVGRGDTEAFF.

The chain links TRBV27 to TRBJ2-7; 8 bases line up with TRBD2. V gave up 1 base and J gave up 2 bases; unmatched junction bases: 4. The CDR3 is made up of 15 amino acids. Germline CDR1 MNHEY, CDR2 SMNVEV (reference sequence). CDR3 protein: CASSLWLAGPYEQYF. CDR3 bases: TGTGCCAGCAGTTTATGGCTAGCGGGCCCCTACGAGCAGTACTTC.

The rearrangement joins TRBV7-9 to TRBJ2-1; D possibly corresponds to TRBD2 (6 bases). CDR1 and CDR2 (germline): SEHNR, FQNEAQ (reference sequence). With 0 bases removed from V and 6 bases from J, the gap between germline ends came to 15 bases. This CDR3 contains 16 residues. DNA for the CDR3: TGTGCCAGCAGCTTAGCCGGGACGGGGGAGGCCAATGAGCAGTTCTTC. Its translation: CASSLAGTGEANEQFF.

This chain links TRBV6-6 with TRBJ1-4, with D unresolved. CDR1 is MNHNY, CDR2 SVGAGI, per germline (reference sequence). V lost 2 bases and J lost 7, with 5 bases in between. The CDR3 is made up of 12 amino acids. The CDR3 coding sequence is TGTGCCAGCAGTTACGGGCCTGAAAAACTGTTTTTT. Translated, it gives CASSYGPEKLFF.

Points on this clone: Other nucleotide sequences in the sample specify the same CDR3. CDR3 DNA: TGCGCCAGCAGCGTGGACAGGTTCTCTGGAAACACCATATATTTT. Amino acid sequence: CASSVDRFSGNTIYF. The chain combines TRBV5-1 with TRBJ1-3; the match to TRBD1 covers 7 bases. The CDR3 totals 15 residues. Losses at the gene ends were 4 bases for V and 0 bases for J; bases not matched to a gene: 4. Per the germline V gene, CDR1 is SGHRS and CDR2 is YFSETQ.